The rows below give T cell receptor beta chains drawn from one sample of a study of blood T cell repertoires in COVID-19. Data came from immunoSEQ multiplex PCR; TCRdb stores just in-frame clones and leaves some out. Seen here are 200,000 to 300,000 clones, 75% to 85% observed once, and the top ten hold 2% to 2.5%. Sequenced: peripheral blood. These receptors all come from a man in his forties or fifties who had recovered from COVID-19. CDR3s include the opening cysteine and the closing phenylalanine or tryptophan. Fields, in order: J gene, CDR3 length, V gene, clone size, D gene, CDR3 DNA, CDR3 protein. D genes are given only for firm matches. Not all rows give a size; the values are once, few, many and, for expanded clones, a class.

TRBJ2-7 | 15 | TRBV18 | - | - | TGTGCCAGCTCACCGAACGGACAACAACACTACGAGCAGTACTTC | CASSPNGQQHYEQYF
TRBJ1-5 | 15 | TRBV19 | few | - | TGTGCCAGTAGTATCACCCAGGAGGGGAATCAGCCCCAGCATTTT | CASSITQEGNQPQHF
TRBJ2-6 | 17 | TRBV11-3 | - | - | TGTGCCAGCAGCTTAGATAGCCGACTGTTAGGGGCCAACGTCCTGACTTTC | CASSLDSRLLGANVLTF
TRBJ1-4 | 14 | TRBV6-5 | - | - | TGTGCCAGCAGTTACAGGGGATTCAATGAAAAACTGTTTTTT | CASSYRGFNEKLFF
TRBJ2-1 | 14 | TRBV27 | - | - | TGTGCCAGCAGTTATAGGGGTATCCACAATGAGCAGTTCTTC | CASSYRGIHNEQFF
TRBJ2-3 | 15 | TRBV9 | - | - | TGTGCCAGCAGCGTAGTTGGAGACGGTACAGATACGCAGTATTTT | CASSVVGDGTDTQYF
TRBJ1-1 | 13 | TRBV30 | - | - | TGTGCCTGGAGCGCAACCAGGGAAACTGAAGCTTTCTTT | CAWSATRETEAFF
TRBJ1-4 | 11 | TRBV7-9 | medium-sized | - | TGTGCCATCGGGCAGGGTGAAAAACTGTTTTTT | CAIGQGEKLFF
TRBJ2-1 | 17 | TRBV7-6 | - | TRBD2 | TGTGCCAGCAGCTCCCGACTAGCGGGAGGGTCCTACAATGAGCAGTTCTTC | CASSSRLAGGSYNEQFF
TRBJ2-3 | 15 | TRBV5-1 | - | - | TGCGCCAGCAGACCTATAGCGTCTAGCACAGATACGCAGTATTTT | CASRPIASSTDTQYF
TRBJ2-7 | 15 | TRBV7-2 | - | TRBD2 | TGTGCCAGCAGCTTATCGGGAGGAAGCTCCTACGAGCAGTACTTC | CASSLSGGSSYEQYF
TRBJ2-3 | 16 | TRBV6-2/TRBV6-3 | few | - | TGTGCCAGCAGTGGACCCCACAGGGTTAGCACAGATACGCAGTATTTT | CASSGPHRVSTDTQYF
TRBJ2-5 | 15 | TRBV2 | - | TRBD2 | TGTGCCAGCAGTGTTAGCCTAGCGGGAGCTCCGACCCAGTACTTC | CASSVSLAGAPTQYF
TRBJ1-1 | 14 | TRBV6-5 | - | - | TGTGCCAGCAGTTACTCGACGCGGGGCACTGAAGCTTTCTTT | CASSYSTRGTEAFF
TRBJ1-2 | 13 | TRBV12-3/TRBV12-4 | - | - | TGTGCCAGCAGACCGAAGGGGTACTATGGCTACACCTTC | CASRPKGYYGYTF
TRBJ2-7 | 15 | TRBV27 | - | TRBD2 | TGTGCCAGCAGTGACACCCGGGGGGGGGAGGACGAGCAGTACTTC | CASSDTRGGEDEQYF
TRBJ1-2 | 14 | TRBV2 | - | TRBD1 | TGTGCCAGCAGTGAATTGGGACAGTCTTATGGCTACACCTTC | CASSELGQSYGYTF
TRBJ2-1 | 17 | TRBV6-2/TRBV6-3 | - | TRBD2 | TGTGCCAGCAGTTACTCGTCCCTAGCGGGAGTATACAATGAGCAGTTCTTC | CASSYSSLAGVYNEQFF